This T cell receptor beta chain stems from a study of blood T cell repertoires in COVID-19. Among Cohort 3 donors, those recovered had two negative PCRs, clearance, or symptom resolution. The V gene's germline CDR1 is SGHNT and CDR2 YYREEE (reference sequence). V was shortened by 0 bases and J by 4 bases, with 11 bases between the two germline ends. The CDR3 totals 15 residues. Sequenced by immunoSEQ multiplex PCR; TCRdb stores in-frame clones only, minus some. The sample includes roughly 310,000 clones, around nine tenths of them seen just once. The chain recombines TRBV5-4 with TRBJ1-5, with D tentatively TRBD1 (5 bases). The clonotype originates from a woman aged 40 to 50 who had recovered from COVID-19. The sample consisted of PBMCs or T cells enriched from blood (not recorded which). The CDR3 protein is CASSLGPGENQPQHF. CDR3 in DNA: TGTGCCAGCAGCTTGGGTCCGGGGGAGAATCAGCCCCAGCATTTT.